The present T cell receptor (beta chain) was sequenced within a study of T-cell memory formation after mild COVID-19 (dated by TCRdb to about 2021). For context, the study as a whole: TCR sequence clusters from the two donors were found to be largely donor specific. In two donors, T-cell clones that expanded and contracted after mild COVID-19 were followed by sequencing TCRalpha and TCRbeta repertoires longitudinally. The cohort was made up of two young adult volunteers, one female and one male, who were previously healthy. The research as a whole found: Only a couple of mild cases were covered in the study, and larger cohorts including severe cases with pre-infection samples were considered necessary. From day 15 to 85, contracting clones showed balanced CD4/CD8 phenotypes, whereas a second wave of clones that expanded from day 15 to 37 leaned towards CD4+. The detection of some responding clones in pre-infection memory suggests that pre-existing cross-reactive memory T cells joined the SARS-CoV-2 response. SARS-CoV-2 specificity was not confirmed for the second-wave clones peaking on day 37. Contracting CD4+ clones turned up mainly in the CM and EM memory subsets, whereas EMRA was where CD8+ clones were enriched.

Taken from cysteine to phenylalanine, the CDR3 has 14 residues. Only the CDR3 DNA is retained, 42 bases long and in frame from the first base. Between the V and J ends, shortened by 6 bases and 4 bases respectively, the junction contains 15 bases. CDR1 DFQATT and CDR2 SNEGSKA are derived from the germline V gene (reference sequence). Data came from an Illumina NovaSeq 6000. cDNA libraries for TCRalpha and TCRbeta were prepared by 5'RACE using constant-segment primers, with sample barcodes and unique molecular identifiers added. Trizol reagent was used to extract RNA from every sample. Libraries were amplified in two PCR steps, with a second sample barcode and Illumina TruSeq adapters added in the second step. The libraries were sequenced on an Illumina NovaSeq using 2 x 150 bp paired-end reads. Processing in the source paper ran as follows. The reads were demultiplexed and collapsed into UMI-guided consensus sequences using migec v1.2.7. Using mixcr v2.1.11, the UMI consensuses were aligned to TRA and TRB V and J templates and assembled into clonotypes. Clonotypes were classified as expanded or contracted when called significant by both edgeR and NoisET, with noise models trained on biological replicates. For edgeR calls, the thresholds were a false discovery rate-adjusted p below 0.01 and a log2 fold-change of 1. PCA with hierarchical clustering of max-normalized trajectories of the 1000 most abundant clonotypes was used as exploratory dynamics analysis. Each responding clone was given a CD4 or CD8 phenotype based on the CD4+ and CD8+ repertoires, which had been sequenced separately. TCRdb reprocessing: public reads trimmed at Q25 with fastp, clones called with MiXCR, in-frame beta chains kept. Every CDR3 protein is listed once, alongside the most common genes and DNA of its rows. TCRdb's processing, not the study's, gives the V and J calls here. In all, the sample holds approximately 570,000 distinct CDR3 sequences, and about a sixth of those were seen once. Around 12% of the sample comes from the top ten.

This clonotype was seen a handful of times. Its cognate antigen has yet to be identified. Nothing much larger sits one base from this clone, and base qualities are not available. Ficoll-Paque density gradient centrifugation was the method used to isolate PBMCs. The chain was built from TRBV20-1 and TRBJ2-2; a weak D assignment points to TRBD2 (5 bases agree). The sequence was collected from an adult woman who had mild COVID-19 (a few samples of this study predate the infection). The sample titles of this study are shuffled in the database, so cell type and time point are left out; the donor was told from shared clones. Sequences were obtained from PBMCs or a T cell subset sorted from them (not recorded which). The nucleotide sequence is TGCAGTGCCCCCGAGCAGAGCGGCACCGGGGAGCTGTTTTTT. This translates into CSAPEQSGTGELFF.